The 25 T cell receptor beta chains given below trace back to one sample, sequenced in a study of blood T cell repertoires in COVID-19. Profiled with immunoSEQ multiplex PCR; TCRdb holds only in-frame clones, not every one. Of under 500,000 clones listed, 70% to 90% are singletons. Material: PBMCs or T cells enriched from blood (not recorded which). The receptors originated from a woman between 18 and 29 years old with acute COVID-19.

The rearrangement uses TRBV11-2 and TRBJ2-3; D remains unclear. CDR3 length: 15 amino acids. Deletions cut 3 bases from V and 2 bases from J, with 12 bases between. Germline loops: CDR1 SGHAT, CDR2 FQNNGV. The CDR3 nucleotides are TGTGCCAGCAGCTTTCTGATCAGGTCCACAGATACGCAGTATTTT. Translation: CASSFLIRSTDTQYF.

This clone was observed a single time. The chain carries TRBV2 and TRBJ2-7; 9 bases are shared with TRBD1. CDR1 SNHLY and CDR2 FYNNEI come from the germline V gene. The CDR3 is 12 residues long. V was clipped by 8 bases and J by 2 bases; unmatched bases: 1. As DNA, the CDR3 is TGTGCCAGCCGACAGGGGGCCTACGAGCAGTACTTC. Its translation is CASRQGAYEQYF.

The V gene is TRBV28, the J gene TRBJ1-4; 10 bases line up with TRBD1. This CDR3 has 14 residues. V lost 6 bases and J lost 7; bases outside the gene matches: 5. Per germline, CDR1 MDHEN and CDR2 SYDVKM. The CDR3 region has the DNA TGTGCCAGCAGGAGACAGGGGGCTGGTGAAAAACTGTTTTTT. Protein: CASRRQGAGEKLFF.

CDR3 sequence (DNA): TGTGCCAGCAGGCGACTAGCGGGAGGCTCTGGGGCCAACGTCCTGACTTTC. It specifies CASRRLAGGSGANVLTF. This chain uses TRBV11-2 with TRBJ2-6; 13 bases align to TRBD2. This CDR3 contains 17 residues. Per germline, CDR1 SGHAT and CDR2 FQNNGV. J gave up 0 bases and V 6 bases, and 2 bases lay outside the gene matches.

V gene TRBV4-2 combines with J gene TRBJ2-7, with 8 bases lining up with TRBD1. The J segment lost 5 bases and the V segment lost 3 bases, leaving 3 bases of the junction unmatched. Germline assignment: CDR1 LGHNA and CDR2 YNFKEQ. The CDR3 runs 13 residues. In DNA, the CDR3 is TGTGCCAGCAGCCAGGCGGACAGGGACGAGCAGTACTTC. Encoded protein: CASSQADRDEQYF.

This clone was seen just once. The chain couples TRBV28 to TRBJ2-2; D uncertain. This CDR3 is 13 amino acids long. The V end was cut by 3 bases, the J end by 2 bases, with 4 bases between. Germline CDR1 and CDR2: MDHEN and SYDVKM. This chain's CDR3 is CASSFKNTGELFF. The CDR3 nucleotides are TGTGCCAGCAGTTTTAAAAACACCGGGGAGCTGTTTTTT.

The table lists this clone with a count of one. The J gene is TRBJ2-3, the V gene TRBV6-5; 8 nucleotides agree with TRBD1. With 6 bases clipped from V and 4 bases from J, the junction kept 9 bases outside the gene matches. The CDR3 contains 15 residues. CDR1 is MNHEY and CDR2 is SVGAGI in the germline V gene. The chain's CDR3 is CASRTGTGWADTQYF. Here the CDR3 DNA reads TGTGCCAGCAGGACCGGGACAGGTTGGGCAGATACGCAGTATTTT.

The V call is TRBV29-1, the J call TRBJ1-3; tentatively, D is TRBD1 (6 bases). This CDR3 region has 14 residues. Germline assignment: CDR1 SQVTM and CDR2 ANQGSEA. V dropped 7 bases and J dropped 2 bases, with 15 bases sitting between them. CDR3 region: CSARGAGAGNTIYF. DNA of the CDR3: TGCAGCGCTCGGGGGGCAGGGGCTGGAAACACCATATATTTT.

The chain recombines TRBV6-1 with TRBJ2-7; 7 positions agree with TRBD1. V was clipped by 0 bases and J by 7 bases; unmatched bases: 9. CDR3 size: 15 residues. Germline V lookup: CDR1 MNHNS, CDR2 SASEGT. The CDR3 here is CASSEAAGTVPEQYF. The CDR3 bases are TGTGCCAGCAGTGAAGCCGCAGGGACAGTACCAGAGCAGTACTTC.

The V and J genes are TRBV19 and TRBJ1-5, with 7 bases that match TRBD1. Trimming at V came to 10 bases and at J to 5 bases, leaving 11 bases not matched to a gene. Germline V gene sequence: CDR1 LNHDA, CDR2 SQIVND (reference sequence). This CDR3 spans 14 amino acids. The CDR3 sequence: CATSTGTKDQPQHF. The DNA for the CDR3 is TGTGCCACCTCGACAGGGACAAAAGATCAGCCCCAGCATTTT.

V and J are TRBV24-1 and TRBJ2-1; TRBD2 aligns across 7 bases. Germline V gene sequence: CDR1 KGHDR, CDR2 SFDVKD. Germline trimming cut 3 bases from V and 0 bases from J; bases unmatched to any gene: 1. The CDR3 is 15 amino acids. The CDR3 loop is CATSDQRDSYNEQFF. The CDR3, as DNA: TGTGCCACCAGTGATCAGCGGGACTCCTACAATGAGCAGTTCTTC.

This clone was recorded only once. The chain carries TRBV6-1 and TRBJ1-1, with 7 bases lining up with TRBD1. The CDR3 is made up of 18 amino acids. CDR1 is MNHNS and CDR2 is SASEGT in the germline V gene. Trimming took 4 bases from V and 1 from J; bases not matched to a gene: 15. The DNA for the CDR3 is TGTGCCAGCAGTGCCCGGAATGCGAGGACAGGTGAGAACACTGAAGCTTTCTTT. It translates to CASSARNARTGENTEAFF.

The chain couples TRBV4-2 to TRBJ1-2; 9 bases map to TRBD1. In germline, CDR1 is LGHNA, CDR2 YNFKEQ. The CDR3 covers 14 residues. The J segment lost 6 bases and the V segment lost 6 bases, leaving 8 bases of the junction unmatched. CDR3 amino acids: CASRLQGAYHGYTF. Written as DNA, the CDR3 is TGTGCCAGCAGACTACAGGGGGCGTATCATGGCTACACCTTC.

The CDR3 reads CASSTLDRAVTEAFF. The CDR3 bases are TGTGCCAGTAGTACCTTAGACAGGGCAGTCACTGAAGCTTTCTTT. This chain joins TRBV19 and TRBJ1-1, with 7 nucleotides matching TRBD1. V was clipped by 4 bases and J by 4 bases; unmatched bases: 9. In germline, CDR1 is LNHDA, CDR2 SQIVND (reference sequence). The CDR3 runs to 15 residues.

CDR3 coding DNA: TGTGCCAGCAGCGTAGATTCCGGGAAATATGAAAAACTGTTTTTT. Translating gives CASSVDSGKYEKLFF. This chain uses TRBV9 with TRBJ1-4; D remains unclear. Deletions cut 0 bases from V and 6 bases from J, with 12 bases between. CDR3 size: 15 residues. Germline V gene sequence: CDR1 SGDLS, CDR2 YYNGEE.

Worth noting for this clone: Sequence at one end of the junction differs from germline and may be a read error. J is TRBJ2-3 and V is TRBV7-7, with TRBD2 matching 9 bases. Germline V gene sequence: CDR1 SSHAT, CDR2 FNYEAQ (reference sequence). The CDR3 runs to 16 residues. In DNA form, the CDR3 reads TGTGCTAGCAGCTTAGCTTCTAGCGGGGGCACAGATACGCAGTATTTT. Residues: CASSLASSGGTDTQYF.

The gene calls are TRBV7-9 and TRBJ2-6, with TRBD2 identical over 14 bases. The germline CDR1 and CDR2 sequences are SEHNR and FQNEAQ (reference sequence). J lost 4 bases, V lost 6 bases, and 11 bases had no gene match. This CDR3 has 19 amino acids. The CDR3 DNA sequence: TGTGCCAGCAGTTCGACTAGCGGGAGGGCTCTGCAAGGGGCCAACGTCCTGACTTTC. Translated, it gives CASSSTSGRALQGANVLTF.

The chain couples TRBV27 to TRBJ2-1; 15 bases map to TRBD2. The CDR3 is 16 amino acids. After removal of 5 bases from V and 15 bases from J, the junction contained 14 bases not matched to a gene. Germline CDR1 MNHEY, CDR2 SMNVEV (reference sequence). The CDR3 nucleotides are TGTGCCAGCAGTCCCCAGTGGACTAGCGGGGGGGTAGGTCTGTTCTTC. It translates to CASSPQWTSGGVGLFF.

CDR3 DNA sequence: TGCGCCAGCAGCTCGAGAATCGGGGGCTACGAGCAGTACTTC. It specifies CASSSRIGGYEQYF. The rearrangement links TRBV10-1 to TRBJ2-7, with a tentative D call TRBD2 (6 bases). The germline V gene has CDR1 WNHNN and CDR2 SYGVQD (reference sequence). The CDR3 is 14 amino acids. Trimming shortened V by 6 bases and J by 3 bases, and 15 bases separated the two germline ends.

V gene TRBV27 combines with J gene TRBJ2-7, with 8 nucleotides matching TRBD1. The CDR3 contains 14 residues. Germline V gives CDR1 MNHEY, CDR2 SMNVEV (reference sequence). V was pared by 6 bases and J by 2 bases, with 6 bases of the junction left unmatched. The CDR3 spells CASSRTGPAYEQYF. The CDR3 coding sequence is TGTGCCAGCAGCCGGACAGGGCCCGCCTACGAGCAGTACTTC.

The V call is TRBV9, the J call TRBJ2-3; TRBD1 matches 10 bases. Germline V gene data show CDR1 as SGDLS and CDR2 as YYNGEE. V lost 0 bases and J lost 5; bases outside the gene matches: 6. The CDR3 length is 16 residues. CDR3 sequence (DNA): TGTGCCAGCAGCGTAGCTGAGGGACAGGGGATAGATACGCAGTATTTT. Translated: CASSVAEGQGIDTQYF.

V and J are TRBV5-5 and TRBJ1-5; D is unclear. The V and J ends lost 3 bases and 3 bases respectively, with 16 bases between them. Per the germline V gene, CDR1 is SGHKS and CDR2 is YYEKEE (reference sequence). The CDR3 is 16 amino acids. This CDR3 is CASSSPFLGYNQPQHF. CDR3 nucleotides: TGTGCCAGCAGCTCTCCCTTTCTAGGATACAATCAGCCCCAGCATTTT.

The chain employs TRBV5-5 and TRBJ2-7; 10 bases align to TRBD1. Germline CDR1 and CDR2: SGHKS and YYEKEE (reference sequence). The CDR3 runs 15 residues. V gave up 4 bases and J gave up 4 bases; unmatched junction bases: 8. The CDR3: CASSVEPGQGYEQYF. CDR3 DNA sequence: TGTGCCAGCAGCGTAGAGCCGGGACAGGGGTACGAGCAGTACTTC.

This chain uses TRBV27 with TRBJ1-4; D is possibly TRBD1 (6 bases). Germline V gene data show CDR1 as MNHEY and CDR2 as SMNVEV (reference sequence). Trimming cost V 5 bases and J 2 bases, with 12 bases left between them. This CDR3 is 15 amino acids long. The CDR3 DNA is TGTGCCAGCAGTCCAACAGGGTCTACTAATGAAAAACTGTTTTTT. Protein: CASSPTGSTNEKLFF.

The CDR3 sequence is CASSSSRGRAQNTEAFF. The CDR3 DNA follows: TGTGCCAGCAGCTCCTCCAGGGGACGGGCGCAGAACACTGAAGCTTTCTTT. The rearrangement links TRBV7-9 to TRBJ1-1; D may be TRBD1 (6 bases). Germline V lookup: CDR1 SEHNR, CDR2 FQNEAQ (reference sequence). CDR3 length: 17 amino acids. Trimming pared 4 bases from V and 1 base from J, leaving 19 bases between.